The text below deals with one TCR beta chain. Its antigen is unknown. The PCR ran on 60 Vbeta and 13 Jbeta primers. Clones were sequenced by immunoSEQ multiplex PCR, and TCRdb holds only the in-frame ones, with some missing. Among some 110,000 clones listed, more than 60% were seen once. This sample was included in a study of cytomegalovirus exposure and HLA in healthy donors. Background on the study: Unique TCRs from HLA-typed donors, 70 million to 85 million of them, were held in an early data release. Of the donors genotyped, several hundred in all, 75% to 90% fell in the Caucasian-associated ancestry cluster. The study, taken as a whole, reports: Previously analyzed data showed that most TCR beta V segments were productive at a frequency of about 90% or about 30%. Reports indicate that TCR beta sequences accurately predicted the HLA-A and HLA-B alleles of most subjects.

CDR1 is SEHNR, CDR2 FQNEAQ, per germline (reference sequence). This CDR3 is 14 amino acids long. Trimming removed 5 bases from V and 4 bases from J, with 13 bases in between. The J gene is TRBJ2-3, the V gene TRBV7-9, with D maybe TRBD2 (6 bases). The clonotype comes from a woman aged 45-65 years in good health and CMV-seropositive. The material sequenced was PBMCs. The CDR3 nucleotides are TGTGCCAGCAGCACCGGGACTTCGGCAGATACGCAGTATTTT. It specifies CASSTGTSADTQYF. The variable domain in full, with the rest retrieved from reference TRBV7-9 and TRBJ2-3, is DTGVSQNPRHKITKRGQNVTFRCDPISEHNRLYWYRQTLGQGPEFLTYFQNEAQLEKSRLLSDRFSAERPKGSFSTLEIQRTEQGDSAMYLCASSTGTSADTQYFGPGTRLTVL.